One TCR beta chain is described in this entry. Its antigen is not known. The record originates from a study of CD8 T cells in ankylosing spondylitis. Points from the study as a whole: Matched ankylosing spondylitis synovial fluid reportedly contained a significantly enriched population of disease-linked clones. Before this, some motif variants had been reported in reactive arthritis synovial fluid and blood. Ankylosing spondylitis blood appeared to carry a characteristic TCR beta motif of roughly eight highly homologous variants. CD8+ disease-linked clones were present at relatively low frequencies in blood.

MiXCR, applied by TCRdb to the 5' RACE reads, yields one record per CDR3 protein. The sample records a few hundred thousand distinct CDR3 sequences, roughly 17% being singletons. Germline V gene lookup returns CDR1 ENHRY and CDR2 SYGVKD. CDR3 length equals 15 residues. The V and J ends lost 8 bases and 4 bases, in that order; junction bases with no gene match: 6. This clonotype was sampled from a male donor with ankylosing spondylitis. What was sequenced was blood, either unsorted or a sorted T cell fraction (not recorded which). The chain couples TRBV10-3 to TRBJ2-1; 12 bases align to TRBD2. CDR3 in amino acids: CAIRRLAGAYNEQFF. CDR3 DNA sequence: TGTGCCATCCGCAGACTAGCGGGAGCGTACAATGAGCAGTTCTTC.